The T cell receptor (beta chain) described here comes from a study of Graves' ophthalmopathy and Graves' hyperthyroidism. RNA served as the template for amplifying TCR beta CDR3 regions. HTBI primers primed a first-round RT-PCR, and a second-round multiplex PCR followed. TCRdb re-called the multiplex PCR reads with MiXCR, one entry per CDR3 protein. The sample records 350,000 to 400,000 distinct CDR3 sequences, about 16% being singletons. Moderately to severely active ophthalmopathy under 3 months, CAS at least 3, NOSPECS at least 4. The study excluded patients with other autoimmune diseases, uncontrolled infections, pregnancy or lactation. This clonotype showed up many times. This CDR3 region has 12 residues. The V and J ends lost 0 bases and 4 bases respectively, with 4 bases between them. Germline V gene lookup returns CDR1 SGHDT and CDR2 YYEEEE.

This chain uses TRBV5-6 with TRBJ2-5; no clear D gene. Sequencing used peripheral blood. The sequence was obtained from a woman younger than 35 with Graves' ophthalmopathy. For the CDR3, the DNA is TGTGCCAGCAGCTTGGGGACAGAGACCCAGTACTTC. Translation gives CASSLGTETQYF.